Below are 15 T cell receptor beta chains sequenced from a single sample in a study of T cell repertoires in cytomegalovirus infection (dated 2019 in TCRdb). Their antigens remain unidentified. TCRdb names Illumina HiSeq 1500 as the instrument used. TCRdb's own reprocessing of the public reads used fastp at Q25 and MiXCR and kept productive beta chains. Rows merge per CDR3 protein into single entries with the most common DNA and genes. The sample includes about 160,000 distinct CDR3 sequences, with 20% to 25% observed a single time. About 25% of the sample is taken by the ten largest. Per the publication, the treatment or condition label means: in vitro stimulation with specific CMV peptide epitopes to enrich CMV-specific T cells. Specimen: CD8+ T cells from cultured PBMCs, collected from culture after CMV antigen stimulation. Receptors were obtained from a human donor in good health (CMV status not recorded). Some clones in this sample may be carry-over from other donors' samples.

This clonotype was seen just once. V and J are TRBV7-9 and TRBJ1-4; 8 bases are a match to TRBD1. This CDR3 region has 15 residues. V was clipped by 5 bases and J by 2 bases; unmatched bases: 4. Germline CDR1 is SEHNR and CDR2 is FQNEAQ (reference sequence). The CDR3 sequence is CASSPRQGTNEKLFF. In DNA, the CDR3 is TGTGCCAGCAGCCCCCGACAGGGGACTAATGAAAAACTGTTTTTT.

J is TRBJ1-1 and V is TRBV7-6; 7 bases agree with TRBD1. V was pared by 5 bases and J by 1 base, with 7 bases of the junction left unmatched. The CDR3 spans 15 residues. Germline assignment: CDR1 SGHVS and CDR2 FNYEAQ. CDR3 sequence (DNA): TGTGCCAGCAGCCAGGGACAGAGCCAGAACACTGAAGCTTTCTTT. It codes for CASSQGQSQNTEAFF.

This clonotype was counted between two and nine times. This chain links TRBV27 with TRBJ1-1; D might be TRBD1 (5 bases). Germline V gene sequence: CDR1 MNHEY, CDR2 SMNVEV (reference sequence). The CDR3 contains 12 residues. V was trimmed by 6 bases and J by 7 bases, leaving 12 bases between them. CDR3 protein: CASSRGAGEAFF. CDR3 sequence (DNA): TGTGCCAGCAGCCGAGGGGCCGGTGAAGCTTTCTTT.

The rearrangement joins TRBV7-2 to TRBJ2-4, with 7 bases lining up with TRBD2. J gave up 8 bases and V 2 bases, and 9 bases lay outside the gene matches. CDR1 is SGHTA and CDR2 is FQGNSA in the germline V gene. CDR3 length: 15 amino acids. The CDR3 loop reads CASSLWGGNRDIQYF. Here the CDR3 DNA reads TGTGCCAGCAGCTTATGGGGGGGTAATCGGGACATTCAGTACTTC.

Here the CDR3 reads CAISDLGTSYEQYF. The CDR3 coding sequence is TGTGCCATCAGTGATCTGGGGACCTCCTACGAGCAGTACTTC. The chain is built from TRBV10-3 and TRBJ2-7; the D gene could be TRBD1 or TRBD2 (5 bases each). This CDR3 has 14 amino acids. CDR1 is ENHRY, CDR2 SYGVKD, per germline. Deletions cut 3 bases from V and 0 bases from J, with 9 bases between.

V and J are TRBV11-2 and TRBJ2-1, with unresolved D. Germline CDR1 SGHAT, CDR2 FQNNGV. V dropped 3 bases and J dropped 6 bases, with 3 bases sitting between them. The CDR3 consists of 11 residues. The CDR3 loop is CASSFFNEQFF. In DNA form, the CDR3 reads TGTGCCAGCAGCTTCTTCAATGAGCAGTTCTTC. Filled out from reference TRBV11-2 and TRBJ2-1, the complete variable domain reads EAGVAQSPRYKIIEKRQSVAFWCNPISGHATLYWYQQILGQGPKLLIQFQNNGVVDDSQLPKDRFSAERLKGVDSTLKIQPAKLEDSAVYLCASSFFNEQFFGPGTRLTVL.

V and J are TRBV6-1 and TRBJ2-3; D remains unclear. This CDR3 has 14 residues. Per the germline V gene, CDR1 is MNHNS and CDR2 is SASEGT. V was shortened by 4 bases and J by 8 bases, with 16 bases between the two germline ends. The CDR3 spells CASSVWSNQPTQYF. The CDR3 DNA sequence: TGTGCCAGCAGTGTCTGGTCCAATCAACCTACGCAGTATTTT.

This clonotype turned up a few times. The DNA of the CDR3 is TGTGCCAGCAGTTACACCCTGACAGGGTCTAACTTCCTAAATCAGCCCCAGCATTTT. Translated: CASSYTLTGSNFLNQPQHF. The gene calls are TRBV6-2 or TRBV6-3 and TRBJ1-5, with TRBD1 identical over 7 bases. Germline values: CDR1 MNHEY, CDR2 SVGEGT. J lost 4 bases, V lost 2 bases, and 17 bases had no gene match. The CDR3 has 19 amino acids.

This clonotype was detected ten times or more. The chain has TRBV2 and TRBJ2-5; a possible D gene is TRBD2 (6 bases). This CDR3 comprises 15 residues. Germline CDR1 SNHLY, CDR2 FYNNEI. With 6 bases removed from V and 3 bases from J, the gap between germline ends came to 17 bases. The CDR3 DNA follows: TGTGCCAGCAGGGACTACGGTCGATCTAAAGAGACCCAGTACTTC. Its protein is CASRDYGRSKETQYF. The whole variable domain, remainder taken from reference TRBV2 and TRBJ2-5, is EPEVTQTPSHQVTQMGQEVILRCVPISNHLYFYWYRQILGQKVEFLVSFYNNEISEKSEIFDDQFSVERPDGSNFTLKIRSTKLEDSAMYFCASRDYGRSKETQYFGPGTRLLVL.

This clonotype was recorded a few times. The CDR3 DNA reads TGTGCCAGCAGCTTAGTGCGGGCCCGCGGGGTTCGTGAAAAACTGTTTTTT. Residues: CASSLVRARGVREKLFF. The chain is built from TRBV11-2 and TRBJ1-4; D remains unclear. CDR1 and CDR2 from the germline V gene are SGHAT and FQNNGV. The CDR3 totals 17 residues. With 1 base removed from V and 7 bases from J, the gap between germline ends came to 19 bases.

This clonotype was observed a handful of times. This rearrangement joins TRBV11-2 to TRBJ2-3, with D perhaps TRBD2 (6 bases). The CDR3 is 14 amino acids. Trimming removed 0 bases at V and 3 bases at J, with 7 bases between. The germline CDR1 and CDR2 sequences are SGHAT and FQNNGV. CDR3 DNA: TGTGCCAGCAGCTTAGAGGCGGGAACAGATACGCAGTATTTT. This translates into CASSLEAGTDTQYF.

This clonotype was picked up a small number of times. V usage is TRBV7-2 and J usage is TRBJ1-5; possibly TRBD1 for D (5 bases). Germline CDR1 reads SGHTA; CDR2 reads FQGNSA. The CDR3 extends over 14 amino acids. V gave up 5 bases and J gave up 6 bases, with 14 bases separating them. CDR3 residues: CASSGAPRGQPQHF. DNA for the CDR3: TGTGCCAGCAGCGGGGCCCCAAGAGGTCAGCCCCAGCATTTT.

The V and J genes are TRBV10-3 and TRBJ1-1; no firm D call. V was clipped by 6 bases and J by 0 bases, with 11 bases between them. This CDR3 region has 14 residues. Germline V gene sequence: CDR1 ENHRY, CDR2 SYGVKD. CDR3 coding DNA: TGTGCCATCAGAGCAACGGGATTGAACACTGAAGCTTTCTTT. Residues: CAIRATGLNTEAFF.

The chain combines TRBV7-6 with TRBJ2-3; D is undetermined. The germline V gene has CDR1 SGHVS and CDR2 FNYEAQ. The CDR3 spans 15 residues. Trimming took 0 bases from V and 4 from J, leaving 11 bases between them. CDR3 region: CASSLAIGRPDTQYF. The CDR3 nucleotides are TGTGCCAGCAGCTTAGCGATAGGTCGTCCAGATACGCAGTATTTT. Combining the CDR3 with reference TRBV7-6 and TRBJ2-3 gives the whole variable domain GAGVSQSPRYKVTKRGQDVALRCDPISGHVSLYWYRQALGQGPEFLTYFNYEAQQDKSGLPNDRFSAERPEGSISTLTIQRTEQRDSAMYRCASSLAIGRPDTQYFGPGTRLTVL.

The CDR3 loop reads CASTLRPAVPPYNEQFF. The CDR3 nucleotides are TGTGCCAGCACCCTCCGACCGGCGGTTCCCCCCTACAATGAGCAGTTCTTC. This chain connects TRBV7-3 to TRBJ2-1; D ambiguous. V was trimmed by 7 bases and J by 2 bases, leaving 21 bases between them. Germline V gene lookup returns CDR1 SGHTA and CDR2 FQGTGA. The length of the CDR3 is 17 residues.